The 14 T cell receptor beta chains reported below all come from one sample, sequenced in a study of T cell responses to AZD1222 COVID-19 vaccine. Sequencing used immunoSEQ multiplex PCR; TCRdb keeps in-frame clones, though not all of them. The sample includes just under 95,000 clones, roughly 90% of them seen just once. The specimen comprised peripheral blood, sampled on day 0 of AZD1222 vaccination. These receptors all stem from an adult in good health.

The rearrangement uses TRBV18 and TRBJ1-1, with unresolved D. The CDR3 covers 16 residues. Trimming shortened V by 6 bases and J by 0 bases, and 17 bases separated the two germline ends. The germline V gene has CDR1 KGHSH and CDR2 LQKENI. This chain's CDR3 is CASSRRNIAVNTEAFF. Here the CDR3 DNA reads TGTGCCAGCTCCCGACGGAACATCGCCGTGAACACTGAAGCTTTCTTT.

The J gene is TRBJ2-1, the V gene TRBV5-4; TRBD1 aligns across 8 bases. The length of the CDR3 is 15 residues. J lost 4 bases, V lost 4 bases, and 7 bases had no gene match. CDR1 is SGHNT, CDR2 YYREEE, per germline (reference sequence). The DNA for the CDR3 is TGTGCCAGCAGCGCCGACAGGGGAATTTACAATGAGCAGTTCTTC. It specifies CASSADRGIYNEQFF.

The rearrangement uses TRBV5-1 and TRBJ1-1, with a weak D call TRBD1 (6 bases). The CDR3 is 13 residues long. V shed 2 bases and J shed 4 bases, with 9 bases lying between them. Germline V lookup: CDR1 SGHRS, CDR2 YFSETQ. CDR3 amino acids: CASSLGRGTEAFF. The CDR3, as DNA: TGCGCCAGCAGCTTAGGCAGGGGCACTGAAGCTTTCTTT.

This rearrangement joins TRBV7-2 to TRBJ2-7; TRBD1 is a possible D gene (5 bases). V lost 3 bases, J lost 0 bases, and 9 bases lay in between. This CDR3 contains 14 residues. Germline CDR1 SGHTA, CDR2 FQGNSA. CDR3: CASSLGRVSYEQYF. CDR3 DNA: TGTGCCAGCAGCTTGGGCAGGGTCTCCTACGAGCAGTACTTC.

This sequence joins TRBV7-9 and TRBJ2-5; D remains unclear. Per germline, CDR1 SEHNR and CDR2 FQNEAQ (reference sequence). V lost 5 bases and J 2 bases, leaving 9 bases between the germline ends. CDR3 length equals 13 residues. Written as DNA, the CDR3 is TGTGCCAGCAGCCGCTACGGGCAAGAGACCCAGTACTTC. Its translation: CASSRYGQETQYF. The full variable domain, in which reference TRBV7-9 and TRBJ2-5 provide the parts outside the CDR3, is DTGVSQNPRHKITKRGQNVTFRCDPISEHNRLYWYRQTLGQGPEFLTYFQNEAQLEKSRLLSDRFSAERPKGSFSTLEIQRTEQGDSAMYLCASSRYGQETQYFGPGTRLLVL.

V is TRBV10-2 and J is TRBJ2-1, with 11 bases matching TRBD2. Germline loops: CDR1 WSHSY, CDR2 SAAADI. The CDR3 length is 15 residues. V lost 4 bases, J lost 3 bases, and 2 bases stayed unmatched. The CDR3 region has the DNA TGCGCCAGCAGTGTCACTAGCGGGGGCTACAATGAGCAGTTCTTC. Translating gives CASSVTSGGYNEQFF.

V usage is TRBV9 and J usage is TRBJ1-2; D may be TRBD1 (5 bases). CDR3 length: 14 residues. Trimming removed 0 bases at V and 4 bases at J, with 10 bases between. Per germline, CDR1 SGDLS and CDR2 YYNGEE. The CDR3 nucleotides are TGTGCCAGCAGCGTAGGGGGAGGGACCTATGGCTACACCTTC. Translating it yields CASSVGGGTYGYTF.

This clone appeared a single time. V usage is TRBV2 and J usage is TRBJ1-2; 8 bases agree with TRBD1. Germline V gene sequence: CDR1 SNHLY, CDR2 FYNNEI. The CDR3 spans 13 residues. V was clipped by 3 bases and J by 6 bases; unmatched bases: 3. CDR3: CASSDRGQDGYTF. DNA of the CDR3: TGTGCCAGCAGTGACAGGGGGCAAGATGGCTACACCTTC.

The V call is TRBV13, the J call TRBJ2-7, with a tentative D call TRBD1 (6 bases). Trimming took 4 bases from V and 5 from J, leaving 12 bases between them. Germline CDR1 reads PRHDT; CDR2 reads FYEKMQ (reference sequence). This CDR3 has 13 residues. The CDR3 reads CASSSTGIDEQYF. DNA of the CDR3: TGTGCCAGCAGCTCCACAGGGATCGACGAGCAGTACTTC.

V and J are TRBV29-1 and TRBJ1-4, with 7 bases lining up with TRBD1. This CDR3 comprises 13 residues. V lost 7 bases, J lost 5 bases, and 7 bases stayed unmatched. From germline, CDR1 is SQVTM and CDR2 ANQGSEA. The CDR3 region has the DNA TGCAGCGCCGCGGACAGGATCAATGAAAAACTGTTTTTT. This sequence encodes CSAADRINEKLFF.

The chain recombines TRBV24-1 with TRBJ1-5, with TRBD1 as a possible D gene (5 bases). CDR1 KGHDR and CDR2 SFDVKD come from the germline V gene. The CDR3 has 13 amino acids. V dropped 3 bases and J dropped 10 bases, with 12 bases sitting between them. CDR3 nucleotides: TGTGCCACCAGTGATCAGGGTTATGGCCCCCAGCATTTT. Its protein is CATSDQGYGPQHF.

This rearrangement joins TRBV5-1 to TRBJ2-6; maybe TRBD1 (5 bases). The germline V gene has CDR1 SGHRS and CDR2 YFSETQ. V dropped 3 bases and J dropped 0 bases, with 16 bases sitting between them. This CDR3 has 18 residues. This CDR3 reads CASSYRSDKPSGANVLTF. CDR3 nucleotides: TGCGCCAGCAGCTACAGATCGGACAAGCCCTCTGGGGCCAACGTCCTGACTTTC.

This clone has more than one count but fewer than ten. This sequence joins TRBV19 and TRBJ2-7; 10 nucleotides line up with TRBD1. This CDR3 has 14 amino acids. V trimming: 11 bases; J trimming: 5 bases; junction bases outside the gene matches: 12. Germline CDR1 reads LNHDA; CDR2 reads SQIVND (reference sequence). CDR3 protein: CASNWGQGQNEQYF. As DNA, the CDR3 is TGTGCCTCGAACTGGGGACAGGGGCAGAACGAGCAGTACTTC.

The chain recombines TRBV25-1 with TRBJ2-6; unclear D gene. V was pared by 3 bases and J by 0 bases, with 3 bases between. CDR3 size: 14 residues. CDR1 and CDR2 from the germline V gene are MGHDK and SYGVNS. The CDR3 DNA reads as TGTGCCAGCAGTGATCCCTCTGGGGCCAACGTCCTGACTTTC. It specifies CASSDPSGANVLTF.